The rows below give T cell receptor beta chains drawn from one sample of a study of naive and memory T cell subsets. Each CDR3 protein is one row after TCRdb ran MiXCR on the UMI-ligation and nested PCR reads. The table shows some 110,000 distinct CDR3 sequences, with 35% to 40% occurring only once. Sample: central memory CD4+ T cells from blood. The receptors shown here come from a human donor in good health. Each CDR3 is given with its conserved first and last residue. Each record gives: J gene, V gene, D gene, clone size, CDR3 DNA, CDR3 protein. The D gene is left open where the match is weak. Only part of the rows carry a size: once, few, many, or a class if the clone is expanded.

TRBJ2-3 TRBV20-1 TRBD2 many TGCAGTGCCCTCAGCGGGAGCAGTCTCCCAGATACGCAGTATTTT CSALSGSSLPDTQYF
TRBJ2-1 TRBV4-1 TRBD2 once TGCGCCAGCAGCCAAGTGACTAGCGGCTCCATTGGTGAGCAGTTCTTC CASSQVTSGSIGEQFF
TRBJ2-7 TRBV6-1 TRBD1 few TGTGCCAGCAGTGATCGACAGGGAGAAACCTCCTACGAGCAGTACTTC CASSDRQGETSYEQYF
TRBJ2-5 TRBV6-5 TRBD2 - TGTGCCAGCAGTTACTCGAATCTAGCGGGAGTCGAGACCCAGTACTTC CASSYSNLAGVETQYF
TRBJ2-1 TRBV11-2 TRBD1 few TGTGCCAGCAGCCCACCGGGACAGGGACGCAATGAGCAGTTCTTC CASSPPGQGRNEQFF
TRBJ2-5 TRBV6-5 TRBD1 - TGTGCCAGCAGTCGGACAGGGATGGAGGGGGAGACCCAGTACTTC CASSRTGMEGETQYF
TRBJ2-1 TRBV9 - - TGTGCCAGCAGCGCGCGGGGTGAGGGGCTAGGGCGCAATGAGCAGTTCTTC CASSARGEGLGRNEQFF
TRBJ2-1 TRBV7-2 - few TGTGCCAGCAGCTTTTTCCCCCCTGGCGGGATCTCCTACAATGAGCAGTTCTTC CASSFFPPGGISYNEQFF
TRBJ2-1 TRBV6-2/TRBV6-3 TRBD1 few TGTGCCAGCAGTTACGCGGGGACAGGGGGCAGGAATGAGCAGTTCTTC CASSYAGTGGRNEQFF
TRBJ2-1 TRBV6-2/TRBV6-3 - - TGTGCCAGCAGGCCGGTGGGGGGTCAGTGGCTCCATGAGCAGTTCTTC CASRPVGGQWLHEQFF
TRBJ2-6 TRBV15 - - TGTGCCACCAGCAGAGATACTGGGGCCAACGTCCTGACTTTC CATSRDTGANVLTF
TRBJ2-6 TRBV5-1 TRBD1 few TGCGCCAGCAGCTCCTCCAGGGGGCCTACCCGCTCTGGGGCCAACGTCCTGACTTTC CASSSSRGPTRSGANVLTF
TRBJ2-3 TRBV28 TRBD2 medium-sized TGTGCCAGCAGATTCGGGAGGGTAATGACAGATACGCAGTATTTT CASRFGRVMTDTQYF
TRBJ2-7 TRBV6-2/TRBV6-3 TRBD1 few TGTGCCAGCAGTACAGACCGGGACAGGGGGGCCTACGAGCAGTACTTC CASSTDRDRGAYEQYF
TRBJ2-1 TRBV29-1 - few TGCAGCGGGTGGGACAATGAGCAGTTCTTC CSGWDNEQFF
TRBJ2-7 TRBV6-5 - - TGTGCCAGCAGTGACTCAGGGGCAAGTTCCTACGAGCAGTACTTC CASSDSGASSYEQYF
TRBJ1-5 TRBV29-1 - few TGCAGCGTCGCCGAGGGGGGCGGGCAGCCCCAGCATTTT CSVAEGGGQPQHF
TRBJ2-7 TRBV20-1 TRBD2 - TGCAGTGCTAGTTCGGGACTAGTAATGTCGCAGTACTTC CSASSGLVMSQYF
TRBJ2-3 TRBV29-1 TRBD1 many TGCAGCTTAACCAACAGGGGGCGCGGTACGCAGTATTTT CSLTNRGRGTQYF
TRBJ2-7 TRBV28 - - TGTGCCAGCAGCCTAGGCTCCTCCGAGCAGTACTTC CASSLGSSEQYF
TRBJ2-5 TRBV10-3 TRBD1 many TGTGCCATCACACAGGGGTTTGGAGAGACCCAGTACTTC CAITQGFGETQYF
TRBJ2-6 TRBV30 - - TGTGCCTGGAAGACCGCTCTGGCTGGGGCCAACGTCCTGACTTTC CAWKTALAGANVLTF